A selection of T cell receptor beta chains follows, all from one sample in a study of blood T cell repertoires in COVID-19. Generated by immunoSEQ multiplex PCR, the TCRdb table keeps only in-frame clones and is missing some. The table shows approximately 120,000 clones, with 86% occurring only once. The sequencing sample was made of peripheral blood. All receptors derive from a human donor in a cohort sampled during active COVID-19. Both conserved end residues are part of each CDR3. Each record gives: CDR3 length, D gene, J gene, clone size, V gene, CDR3 DNA, CDR3 protein. A D gene is named only where the DNA matches it firmly. Only part of the rows carry a size: once, few, many, or a class if the clone is expanded.

len: 12; d_gene: NA; j_gene: TRBJ1-6; abundance: once; v_gene: TRBV30; CDR3nt: TGTGCCTGGAGTGCGGGGGATTCACCCCTCCACTTT; CDR3aa: CAWSAGDSPLHF
len: 15; d_gene: TRBD1; j_gene: TRBJ2-7; abundance: once; v_gene: TRBV6-6; CDR3nt: TGTGCCAGCAGCAGACCGGGACAGGGGACTTACGAGCAGTACTTC; CDR3aa: CASSRPGQGTYEQYF
len: 16; d_gene: TRBD2; j_gene: TRBJ2-3; abundance: NA; v_gene: TRBV6-5; CDR3nt: TGTGCCAGCAGTTACGGGATAGCGGGGAGCACAGATACGCAGTATTTT; CDR3aa: CASSYGIAGSTDTQYF
len: 10; d_gene: NA; j_gene: TRBJ2-3; abundance: NA; v_gene: TRBV19; CDR3nt: TGTGCCAGCTATGGAGATACGCAGTATTTT; CDR3aa: CASYGDTQYF
len: 16; d_gene: NA; j_gene: TRBJ1-2; abundance: NA; v_gene: TRBV7-2; CDR3nt: TGTGCCAGCAGCTTCAGGGGCGGACTTACTAACTATGGCTACACCTTC; CDR3aa: CASSFRGGLTNYGYTF
len: 13; d_gene: NA; j_gene: TRBJ2-3; abundance: once; v_gene: TRBV19; CDR3nt: TGTGCCAGTAGTATCCCGAGCACAGATACGCAGTATTTT; CDR3aa: CASSIPSTDTQYF
len: 15; d_gene: NA; j_gene: TRBJ2-1; abundance: NA; v_gene: TRBV6-2/TRBV6-3; CDR3nt: TGTGCCAGCAGTTACCGGCGGGGAAGTGGTAATGAGCAGTTCTTC; CDR3aa: CASSYRRGSGNEQFF
len: 15; d_gene: NA; j_gene: TRBJ2-2; abundance: NA; v_gene: TRBV4-3; CDR3nt: TGCGCCAGCAGCCAAGGTTCAGGGAACACCGGGGAGCTGTTTTTT; CDR3aa: CASSQGSGNTGELFF
len: 16; d_gene: TRBD2; j_gene: TRBJ2-1; abundance: NA; v_gene: TRBV24-1; CDR3nt: TGTGCCACCAGTGATTATGGGACTAGCGCGGAGGGGGAGCAGTTCTTC; CDR3aa: CATSDYGTSAEGEQFF
len: 15; d_gene: NA; j_gene: TRBJ2-3; abundance: NA; v_gene: TRBV5-1; CDR3nt: TGCGCCAGCAGCTTGCGGGTGCCAGCGGGAGATACGCAGTATTTT; CDR3aa: CASSLRVPAGDTQYF
len: 14; d_gene: NA; j_gene: TRBJ2-7; abundance: NA; v_gene: TRBV19; CDR3nt: TGTGCCAGTAGTATCGACAACAGGGTCTACGAGCAGTACTTC; CDR3aa: CASSIDNRVYEQYF
len: 15; d_gene: TRBD1; j_gene: TRBJ2-7; abundance: once; v_gene: TRBV11-2; CDR3nt: TGTGCCAGCAGCTACCCGGGACAGGGGGCCTACGAGCAGTACTTC; CDR3aa: CASSYPGQGAYEQYF
len: 14; d_gene: TRBD2; j_gene: TRBJ2-3; abundance: NA; v_gene: TRBV4-2; CDR3nt: TGTGCCAGCAGCCACGGGACTACCACAGATACGCAGTATTTT; CDR3aa: CASSHGTTTDTQYF